The TCR beta chain under discussion was sequenced for a study of blood T cell repertoires in COVID-19. Germline loops: CDR1 LGHDT, CDR2 YNNKEL (reference sequence). This CDR3 contains 17 residues. The V segment lost 4 bases and the J segment 7 bases; nucleotides outside the gene matches: 14. TCRdb's table, derived via immunoSEQ multiplex PCR, lists solely in-frame clones and lacks some. The sample includes 210,000 or so clones, about 89% seen only once; the top ten take around 7%. The V call is TRBV3-1 (or the pseudogene TRBV3-2), the J call TRBJ2-7, with 12 bases matching TRBD1. Sequencing was done on a sample of peripheral blood. The sequence was collected from a middle-aged man with acute or convalescent COVID-19. CDR3 coding DNA: TGTGCCAGCAGCCTTACTTCGCCGGGACAGGGGGCGGGGGAGCAGTACTTC. This codes for CASSLTSPGQGAGEQYF.